Below are 21 T cell receptor beta chains sequenced from a single sample in a study of blood T cell repertoires in COVID-19. Clones were sequenced by immunoSEQ multiplex PCR, and TCRdb holds only the in-frame ones, with some missing. The data contain hundreds of thousands of clones, 75% to 90% of them singletons. The sequenced sample was peripheral blood. Receptor source: a woman in her thirties who had recovered from COVID-19.

CDR3 sequence reads: CASSSTGTGNSPLHF. CDR3 nucleotides: TGTGCCAGCAGCTCTACCGGGACAGGGAATTCACCCCTCCACTTT. V usage is TRBV7-6 and J usage is TRBJ1-6; 9 nucleotides match TRBD1. This CDR3 spans 15 amino acids. Germline loops: CDR1 SGHVS, CDR2 FNYEAQ. With V trimmed by 4 bases and J by 7 bases, 5 bases remained unmatched.

This clone was detected only a few times. The V gene is TRBV4-2, the J gene TRBJ1-3; D is unclear. Trimming removed 1 base at V and 0 bases at J, with 7 bases between. CDR3 length: 15 residues. Germline-derived CDR1 and CDR2 are LGHNA and YNFKEQ. CDR3 nucleotide sequence: TGTGCCAGCAGCCAAGTGGTCAGCTCTGGAAACACCATATATTTT. Translation: CASSQVVSSGNTIYF.

This chain joins TRBV6-6 and TRBJ1-1, with TRBD1 matching over 7 bases. This CDR3 is 15 amino acids long. J gave up 6 bases and V 0 bases, and 7 bases lay outside the gene matches. In germline, CDR1 is MNHNY, CDR2 SVGAGI (reference sequence). The CDR3 region has the DNA TGTGCCAGCAGTTACTCGGCCACAGGGGCCCCTGAAGCTTTCTTT. As protein: CASSYSATGAPEAFF.

This chain uses TRBV5-1 with TRBJ1-2; a possible D gene is TRBD1 (6 bases). The CDR3 totals 12 residues. From germline, CDR1 is SGHRS and CDR2 YFSETQ. V was shortened by 4 bases and J by 8 bases, with 12 bases between the two germline ends. CDR3 sequence (DNA): TGCGCCAGCAGCGCTCAGGGGACGGGCTACACCTTC. Its translation: CASSAQGTGYTF.

The chain carries TRBV7-6 and TRBJ2-5, with D possibly being TRBD1 (6 bases). The CDR3 is made up of 16 amino acids. The V gene lost 6 bases and the J gene lost 1 base, with 18 bases spanning the gap. Germline V gene lookup returns CDR1 SGHVS and CDR2 FNYEAQ. The CDR3 here is CASSPGQLFSQETQYF. The CDR3 DNA reads TGTGCCAGCAGTCCAGGACAGCTTTTTTCCCAAGAGACCCAGTACTTC. The whole variable domain, filled in from reference TRBV7-6 and TRBJ2-5, reads GAGVSQSPRYKVTKRGQDVALRCDPISGHVSLYWYRQALGQGPEFLTYFNYEAQQDKSGLPNDRFSAERPEGSISTLTIQRTEQRDSAMYRCASSPGQLFSQETQYFGPGTRLLVL.

V is TRBV6-2 or TRBV6-3 and J is TRBJ2-2; 7 positions agree with TRBD2. Germline V gives CDR1 MNHEY, CDR2 SVGEGT. Trimming at V came to 1 base and at J to 4 bases, leaving 3 bases not matched to a gene. The CDR3 extends over 15 amino acids. The CDR3, as DNA: TGTGCCAGCAGTTACTTCGGGGGGACCACCGGGGAGCTGTTTTTT. Protein product: CASSYFGGTTGELFF.

The chain recombines TRBV5-1 with TRBJ1-3; D is possibly TRBD1 (6 bases). The CDR3 is 15 residues long. Germline lookup yields CDR1 SGHRS and CDR2 YFSETQ. Trimming removed 4 bases from V and 3 bases from J, with 14 bases in between. CDR3 nucleotides: TGCGCCAGCAGCCCTTCGAAGGGGGTTGGAAACACCATATATTTT. Its translation: CASSPSKGVGNTIYF.

This chain connects TRBV27 to TRBJ2-7, with 8 bases identical to TRBD2. CDR3 size: 15 residues. Trimming at V came to 3 bases and at J to 4 bases, leaving 8 bases not matched to a gene. Germline V lookup: CDR1 MNHEY, CDR2 SMNVEV (reference sequence). CDR3: CASSFGSGGFYEQYF. The CDR3 DNA reads as TGTGCCAGCAGTTTCGGCAGCGGGGGTTTTTACGAGCAGTACTTC.

This chain connects TRBV10-1 to TRBJ2-5; a weak D match, TRBD1 (5 bases). From germline, CDR1 is WNHNN and CDR2 SYGVQD (reference sequence). The CDR3 runs to 9 residues. Trimming removed 9 bases at V and 8 bases at J, with 7 bases between. CDR3 DNA: TGCGCCAGTAGGGGTACCCAGTACTTC. Translating it yields CASRGTQYF.

The rearrangement joins TRBV12-5 to TRBJ1-2; 9 nucleotides match TRBD1. The J segment lost 6 bases and the V segment lost 2 bases, leaving 1 base of the junction unmatched. CDR1 is LGHNT, CDR2 FRNRAP, per germline. The CDR3 runs to 13 residues. CDR3 residues: CASGLRTGDGYTF. CDR3 nucleotides: TGTGCTAGTGGTTTGCGGACAGGGGATGGCTACACCTTC.

The rearrangement uses TRBV7-9 and TRBJ2-1; 9 bases agree with TRBD1. The germline gives CDR1 SEHNR, CDR2 FQNEAQ (reference sequence). The CDR3 is made up of 15 amino acids. V lost 5 bases, J lost 7 bases, and 9 bases stayed unmatched. The CDR3 loop reads CASSPRQGVRNEQFF. CDR3 sequence (DNA): TGTGCCAGCAGCCCCCGACAGGGGGTTAGGAATGAGCAGTTCTTC. The whole variable domain, filled in from reference TRBV7-9 and TRBJ2-1, reads DTGVSQNPRHKITKRGQNVTFRCDPISEHNRLYWYRQTLGQGPEFLTYFQNEAQLEKSRLLSDRFSAERPKGSFSTLEIQRTEQGDSAMYLCASSPRQGVRNEQFFGPGTRLTVL.

This chain connects TRBV24-1 to TRBJ2-2; 7 bases match TRBD2. CDR1 and CDR2 (germline): KGHDR, SFDVKD. The J segment lost 1 base and the V segment lost 3 bases, leaving 1 base of the junction unmatched. The CDR3 is made up of 15 amino acids. The CDR3 DNA sequence: TGTGCCACCAGTGATGCGGGAGTGAACACCGGGGAGCTGTTTTTT. Its protein product is CATSDAGVNTGELFF.

The CDR3 here is CASSSLGGDSSYEQYF. The CDR3 coding sequence is TGTGCCAGCAGCTCCTTGGGGGGGGACTCCTCCTACGAGCAGTACTTC. V and J are TRBV5-6 and TRBJ2-7; 7 positions agree with TRBD2. The CDR3 has 16 amino acids. CDR1 and CDR2 from the germline V gene are SGHDT and YYEEEE. The trim removed 3 bases at V and 0 bases at J, leaving 9 bases unmatched.

This chain connects TRBV24-1 to TRBJ2-2; the match to TRBD2 covers 9 bases. J lost 2 bases, V lost 1 base, and 4 bases had no gene match. In germline, CDR1 is KGHDR, CDR2 SFDVKD. The CDR3 is made up of 17 amino acids. CDR3 nucleotide sequence: TGTGCCACCAGTGATTTTGGGACTAGCCCTAACACCGGGGAGCTGTTTTTT. This encodes CATSDFGTSPNTGELFF.

The V call is TRBV7-9, the J call TRBJ2-3, with 10 bases lining up with TRBD2. This CDR3 has 16 amino acids. The V segment lost 5 bases and the J segment 3 bases; nucleotides outside the gene matches: 8. Germline V gene lookup returns CDR1 SEHNR and CDR2 FQNEAQ (reference sequence). Here the CDR3 DNA reads TGTGCCAGCAGCGGACCTCCTAGCGGGAGAACAGATACGCAGTATTTT. Its protein is CASSGPPSGRTDTQYF.

The gene calls are TRBV21-1 and TRBJ2-6; the listed D gene, TRBD2, was not tested against the DNA. TRBV21-1 is a pseudogene. CDR3 length equals 20 residues. CDR3 sequence (DNA): TGTGCCAGCAGCAAAGAAGTCAGCGGGAGATGGAGCTCTGGGGCCAACGTCCTGACTTTC. It yields the protein CASSKEVSGRWSSGANVLTF.

V and J are TRBV20-1 and TRBJ1-1; D not resolved. Trimming left V 0 bases short and J 7 bases short, with 6 bases between. The CDR3 spans 11 residues. Germline lookup yields CDR1 DFQATT and CDR2 SNEGSKA (reference sequence). The CDR3 DNA sequence: TGCAGTGCTAGAGAGGAGTATGAAGCTTTCTTT. Translating gives CSAREEYEAFF.

This clone came up once. V and J are TRBV7-8 and TRBJ1-2, with 8 bases that match TRBD1. With 5 bases clipped from V and 5 bases from J, the junction kept 10 bases outside the gene matches. The V gene's germline CDR1 is SGHVS and CDR2 FQNEAQ. CDR3 size: 15 residues. CDR3 protein: CASSPGTGSRYGYTF. CDR3 nucleotide sequence: TGTGCCAGCAGCCCAGGGACAGGAAGTCGTTATGGCTACACCTTC.

The V call is TRBV7-9, the J call TRBJ1-1; 9 nucleotides match TRBD1. The V and J ends lost 5 bases and 5 bases, in that order; junction bases with no gene match: 12. Germline V CDR1 and CDR2: SEHNR, FQNEAQ (reference sequence). The CDR3 has 16 residues. CDR3 nucleotide sequence: TGTGCCAGCAGCCGCGGGGACAGGGAACTAAATACTGAAGCTTTCTTT. Amino acid sequence: CASSRGDRELNTEAFF. Supplemented by reference TRBV7-9 and TRBJ1-1, the full variable domain reads DTGVSQNPRHKITKRGQNVTFRCDPISEHNRLYWYRQTLGQGPEFLTYFQNEAQLEKSRLLSDRFSAERPKGSFSTLEIQRTEQGDSAMYLCASSRGDRELNTEAFFGQGTRLTVV.

This chain links TRBV6-5 with TRBJ1-1; D gene unclear. Germline V CDR1 and CDR2: MNHEY, SVGAGI. This CDR3 has 14 residues. The V gene lost 3 bases and the J gene lost 3 bases, with 11 bases spanning the gap. CDR3 DNA: TGTGCCAGCAGTTATGACTGGAGTGACACTGAAGCTTTCTTT. Its translation is CASSYDWSDTEAFF.

This clone was counted a single time. This chain joins TRBV28 and TRBJ1-5; TRBD1 might be the D (5 bases). The length of the CDR3 is 13 residues. CDR1 and CDR2 from the germline V gene are MDHEN and SYDVKM. V was cut by 8 bases and J by 1 base, with 9 bases left in between. The DNA for the CDR3 is TGTGCCAGCGGGGACTTGAGCAATCAGCCCCAGCATTTT. This codes for CASGDLSNQPQHF.